The clone carrying this T cell receptor (beta chain) showed up just a few times. Unique molecular identifiers were used to barcode this TCRbeta library. Via MiXCR, TCRdb re-called the PCR reads, giving one row per CDR3 protein. The repertoire holds around 360,000 distinct CDR3 sequences, with 10% as singletons. The data derive from a study of T-cell reconstitution after alpha-beta-depleted transplantation in children. V shed 4 bases and J 0 bases; nucleotides not matched to a gene: 4. This CDR3 is 16 amino acids long. The sequence came from a human donor who donated a stem cell graft to a child with acute lymphoblastic leukemia. The J gene is TRBJ2-3, the V gene TRBV12-3 or TRBV12-4; 10 bases are shared with TRBD2. The sequenced sample was PBMCs from the stem cell graft donor, obtained from the stem cell graft. CDR3 bases: TGTGCCAGCAGTTCGACTAGCGGGTTTAGCACAGATACGCAGTATTTT. Protein: CASSSTSGFSTDTQYF.